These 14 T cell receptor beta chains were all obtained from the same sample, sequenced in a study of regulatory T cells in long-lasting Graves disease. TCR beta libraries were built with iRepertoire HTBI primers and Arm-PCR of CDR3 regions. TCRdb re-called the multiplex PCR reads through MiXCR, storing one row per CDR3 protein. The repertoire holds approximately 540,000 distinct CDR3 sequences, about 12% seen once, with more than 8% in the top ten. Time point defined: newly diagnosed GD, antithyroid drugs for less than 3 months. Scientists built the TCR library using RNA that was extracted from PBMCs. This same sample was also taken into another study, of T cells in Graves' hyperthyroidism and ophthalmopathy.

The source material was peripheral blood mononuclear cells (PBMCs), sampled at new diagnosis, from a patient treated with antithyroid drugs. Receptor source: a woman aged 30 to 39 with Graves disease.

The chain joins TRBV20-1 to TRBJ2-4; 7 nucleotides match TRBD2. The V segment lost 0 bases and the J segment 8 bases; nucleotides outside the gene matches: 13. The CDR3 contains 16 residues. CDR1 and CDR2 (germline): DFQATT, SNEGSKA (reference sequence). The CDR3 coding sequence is TGCAGTGCTAGAGATCGGGCGGGAGCCCAGAAGGACATTCAGTACTTC. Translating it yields CSARDRAGAQKDIQYF.

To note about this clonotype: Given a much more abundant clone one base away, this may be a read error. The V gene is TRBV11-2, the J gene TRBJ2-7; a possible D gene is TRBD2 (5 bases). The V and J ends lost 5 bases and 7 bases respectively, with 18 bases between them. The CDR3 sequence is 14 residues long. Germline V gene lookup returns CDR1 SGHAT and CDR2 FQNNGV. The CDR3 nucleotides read TGTGCCAGCAGCCAGCGGACGGGGTTTTATGAGCAGTACTTC. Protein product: CASSQRTGFYEQYF.

The CDR3 DNA reads as TGTGCCAGCACCCCCGGGGGAGAGGTAGAGACCCAGTACTTC. This encodes CASTPGGEVETQYF. The V call is TRBV12-3 or TRBV12-4, the J call TRBJ2-5; TRBD2 is a possible D gene (6 bases). The germline V and J ends were trimmed by 7 bases and 4 bases, with 16 bases remaining between them. The CDR3 is 14 amino acids.

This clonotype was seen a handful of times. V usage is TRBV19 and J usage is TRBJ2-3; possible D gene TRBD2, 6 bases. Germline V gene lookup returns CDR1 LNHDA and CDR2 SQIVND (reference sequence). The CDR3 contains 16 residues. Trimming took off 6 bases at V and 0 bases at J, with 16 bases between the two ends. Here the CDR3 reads CASSRHSGTSTDTQYF. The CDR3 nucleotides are TGTGCCAGTAGCCGCCACAGTGGGACTAGCACAGATACGCAGTATTTT.

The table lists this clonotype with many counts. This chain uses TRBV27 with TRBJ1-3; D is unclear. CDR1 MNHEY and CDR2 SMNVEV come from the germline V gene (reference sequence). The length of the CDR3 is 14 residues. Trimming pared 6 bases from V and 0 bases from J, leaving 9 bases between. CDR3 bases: TGTGCCAGCAGCCCCCAGACCTCTGGAAACACCATATATTTT. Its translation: CASSPQTSGNTIYF.

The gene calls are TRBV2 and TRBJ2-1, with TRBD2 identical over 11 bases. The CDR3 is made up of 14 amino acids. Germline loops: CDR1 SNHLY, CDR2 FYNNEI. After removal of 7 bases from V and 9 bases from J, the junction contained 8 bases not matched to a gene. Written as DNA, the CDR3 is TGTGCCAGCATGCTCGCTAGCGGGAGGAGTGAGCAGTTCTTC. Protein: CASMLASGRSEQFF.

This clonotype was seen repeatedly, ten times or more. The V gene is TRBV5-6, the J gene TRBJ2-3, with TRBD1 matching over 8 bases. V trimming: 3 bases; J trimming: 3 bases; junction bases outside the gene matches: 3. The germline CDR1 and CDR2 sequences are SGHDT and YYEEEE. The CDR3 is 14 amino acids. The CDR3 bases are TGTGCCAGCAGCTCGGACAGGGTAACAGATACGCAGTATTTT. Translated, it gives CASSSDRVTDTQYF.

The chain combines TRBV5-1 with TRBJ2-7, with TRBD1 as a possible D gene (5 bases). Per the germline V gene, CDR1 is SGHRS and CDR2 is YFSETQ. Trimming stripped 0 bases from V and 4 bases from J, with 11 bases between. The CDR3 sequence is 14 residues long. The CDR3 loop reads CASSLVPGQYEQYF. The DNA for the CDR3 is TGCGCCAGCAGCTTGGTCCCAGGGCAGTACGAGCAGTACTTC. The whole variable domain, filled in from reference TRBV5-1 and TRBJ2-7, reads KAGVTQTPRYLIKTRGQQVTLSCSPISGHRSVSWYQQTPGQGLQFLFEYFSETQRNKGNFPGRFSGRQFSNSRSEMNVSTLELGDSALYLCASSLVPGQYEQYFGPGTRLTVT.

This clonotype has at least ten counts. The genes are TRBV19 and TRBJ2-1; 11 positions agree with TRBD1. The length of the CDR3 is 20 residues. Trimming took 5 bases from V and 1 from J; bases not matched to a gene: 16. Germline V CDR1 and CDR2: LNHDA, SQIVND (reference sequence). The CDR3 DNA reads TGTGCCAGTAGTCTTCGCGAGCGGGACAGGGGGTTTATTTCCTACAATGAGCAGTTCTTC. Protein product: CASSLRERDRGFISYNEQFF.

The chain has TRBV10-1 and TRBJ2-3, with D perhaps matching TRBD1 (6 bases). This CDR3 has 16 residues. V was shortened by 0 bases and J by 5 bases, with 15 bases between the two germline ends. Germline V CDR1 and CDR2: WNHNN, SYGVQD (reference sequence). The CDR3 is CASSESIRLGGDTQYF. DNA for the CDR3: TGCGCCAGCAGTGAGTCTATAAGGCTAGGGGGAGATACGCAGTATTTT.

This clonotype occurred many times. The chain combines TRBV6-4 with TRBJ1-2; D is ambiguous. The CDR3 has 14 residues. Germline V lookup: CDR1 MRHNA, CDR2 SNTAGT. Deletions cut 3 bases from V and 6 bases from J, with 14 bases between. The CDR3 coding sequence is TGTGCCAGCAGTGAGTTAACGGAGCCGGATGGCTACACCTTC. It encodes CASSELTEPDGYTF.

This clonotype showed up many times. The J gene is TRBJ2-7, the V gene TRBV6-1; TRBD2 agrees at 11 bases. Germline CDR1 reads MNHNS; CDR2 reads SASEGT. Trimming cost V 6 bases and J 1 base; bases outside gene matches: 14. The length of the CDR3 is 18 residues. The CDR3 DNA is TGTGCCAGCAGACGGGTAGATGGACTAGCGGGCCCTTCCTACGAGCAGTACTTC. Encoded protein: CASRRVDGLAGPSYEQYF.

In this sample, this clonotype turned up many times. The CDR3: CASSLLRGQRFF. CDR3 in DNA: TGTGCCAGCAGTTTACTCCGGGGACAAAGATTCTTC. This rearrangement joins TRBV28 to TRBJ2-1; D might be TRBD1 (6 bases). The CDR3 totals 12 residues. CDR1 and CDR2 (germline): MDHEN, SYDVKM. V was shortened by 2 bases and J by 16 bases, with 15 bases between the two germline ends.

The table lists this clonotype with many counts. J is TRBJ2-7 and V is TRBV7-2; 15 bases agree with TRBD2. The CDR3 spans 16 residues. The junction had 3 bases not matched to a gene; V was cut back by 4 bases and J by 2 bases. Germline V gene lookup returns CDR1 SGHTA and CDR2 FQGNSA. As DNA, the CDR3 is TGTGCCAGCAGCTCCGGACTAGCGGGAGGGACCTACGAGCAGTACTTC. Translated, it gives CASSSGLAGGTYEQYF.